The 2 T cell receptor beta chains below come from one sample, sequenced in a study of lymphopenia after photon versus proton radiotherapy (dated by TCRdb to the late 2010s). Library creation used the immunoSEQ multiplex PCR assay. TCRdb stores this immuneACCESS table with in-frame sequences only. Part of the clones is absent; in the studies checked, under half of the shortfall reflects unresolved V genes, and no reason is known for the rest. The sample table holds 150,000 to 200,000 clones, of which around 85% were seen once. Jointly, the top ten make up about 4.7% of the sample. The sample in question was peripheral blood, obtained from a patient treated with photon-based radiotherapy. These receptors originate from a man aged 50-59 years with gastric cancer.

The V gene is TRBV7-9, the J gene TRBJ2-3; D gene ambiguous. The germline V and J ends were trimmed by 3 bases and 6 bases, with 4 bases remaining between them. The germline gives CDR1 SEHNR, CDR2 FQNEAQ (reference sequence). CDR3 length equals 11 residues. CDR3 region: CASSFGDTQYF. The CDR3 coding sequence is TGTGCCAGCAGCTTTGGGGATACGCAGTATTTT.

The chain joins TRBV11-3 to TRBJ2-7; 7 nucleotides align to TRBD1. The J segment lost 6 bases and the V segment lost 5 bases, leaving 7 bases of the junction unmatched. Germline assignment: CDR1 SGHNT and CDR2 YENEEA. CDR3 length: 13 residues. The CDR3 DNA reads as TGTGCCAGCAGCCGACAGGGAGTTAGCGAGCAGTACTTC. Protein product: CASSRQGVSEQYF.